A single sample is the source of the 8 T cell receptor beta chains below, sequenced in a study of blood T cell repertoires in COVID-19. Libraries were prepared by immunoSEQ multiplex PCR; TCRdb keeps only in-frame clonotypes and omits some of them. This table has 60,000 to 80,000 clones, around 88% appearing once. Sequencing was carried out using peripheral blood. Every receptor here comes from a man aged 55-75 years with acute or convalescent COVID-19.

The chain couples TRBV30 to TRBJ2-1, with 7 bases matching TRBD1. Trimming at V came to 0 bases and at J to 6 bases, leaving 5 bases not matched to a gene. The CDR3 extends over 14 amino acids. The germline gives CDR1 GTSNPN, CDR2 SVGIG (reference sequence). CDR3: CAWSVPPGGNEQFF. CDR3 bases: TGTGCCTGGAGTGTACCCCCAGGGGGCAATGAGCAGTTCTTC. Full variable domain (rest looked up from reference TRBV30 and TRBJ2-1): SQTIHQWPATLVQPVGSPLSLECTVEGTSNPNLYWYRQAAGRGLQLLFYSVGIGQISSEVPQNLSASRPQDRQFILSSKKLLLSDSGFYLCAWSVPPGGNEQFFGPGTRLTVL.

The chain joins TRBV5-1 to TRBJ2-1; 10 nucleotides line up with TRBD2. CDR3 length equals 16 residues. The V segment lost 4 bases and the J segment 7 bases; nucleotides outside the gene matches: 11. CDR1 and CDR2 from the germline V gene are SGHRS and YFSETQ. In DNA form, the CDR3 reads TGCGCCAGCAGCGCGCCCCTAGCGGGAGTTGGTAATGAGCAGTTCTTC. Amino acid sequence: CASSAPLAGVGNEQFF.

The chain is built from TRBV5-1 and TRBJ2-5; 7 bases are a match to TRBD1. Trimming at V came to 5 bases and at J to 1 base, leaving 5 bases not matched to a gene. This CDR3 spans 14 amino acids. Germline assignment: CDR1 SGHRS and CDR2 YFSETQ. The CDR3 is CASRIGTVQETQYF. CDR3 DNA sequence: TGCGCCAGCAGAATAGGGACAGTCCAAGAGACCCAGTACTTC.

This clone has just one count. The rearrangement joins TRBV27 to TRBJ1-1, with D unclear. The germline V and J ends were trimmed by 2 bases and 4 bases, with 8 bases remaining between them. This CDR3 has 13 residues. The germline V gene encodes CDR1 MNHEY and CDR2 SMNVEV (reference sequence). CDR3 amino acids: CASSLPGSTEAFF. The CDR3 coding sequence is TGTGCCAGCAGTTTACCGGGGTCCACTGAAGCTTTCTTT.

The chain uses TRBV18 and TRBJ2-3; 7 bases fit TRBD1. Per the germline V gene, CDR1 is KGHSH and CDR2 is LQKENI. The CDR3 has 14 residues. J lost 0 bases, V lost 5 bases, and 2 bases had no gene match. DNA of the CDR3: TGTGCCAGCTCAGGGACAGCTAGCACAGATACGCAGTATTTT. Translation gives CASSGTASTDTQYF.

The chain combines TRBV3-1 (or the pseudogene TRBV3-2) with TRBJ2-1; TRBD2 agrees at 9 bases. Germline CDR1 is LGHDT and CDR2 is YNNKEL (reference sequence). V lost 1 base, J lost 4 bases, and 2 bases stayed unmatched. The CDR3 runs 15 residues. The CDR3 loop reads CASSQASGTYNEQFF. DNA of the CDR3: TGTGCCAGCAGCCAAGCTAGCGGGACTTACAATGAGCAGTTCTTC.

The chain uses TRBV3-1 (or the pseudogene TRBV3-2) and TRBJ2-3, with 7 bases fitting TRBD2. Germline V CDR1 and CDR2: LGHDT, YNNKEL (reference sequence). V gave up 4 bases and J gave up 0 bases; unmatched junction bases: 7. The CDR3 has 16 amino acids. The CDR3 protein is CASSPPRTRSTDTQYF. CDR3 in DNA: TGTGCCAGCAGCCCCCCCCGGACTAGGAGCACAGATACGCAGTATTTT.

This sequence joins TRBV19 and TRBJ2-6; 10 bases agree with TRBD1. The CDR3 runs to 18 residues. Per the germline V gene, CDR1 is LNHDA and CDR2 is SQIVND (reference sequence). The junction had 7 bases not matched to a gene; V was cut back by 4 bases and J by 1 base. The CDR3 bases are TGTGCCAGTAGTACTCGGACAGGGGGATTATCTGGGGCCAACGTCCTGACTTTC. Its protein product is CASSTRTGGLSGANVLTF.